The next 24 T cell receptor beta chains were all read from a single sample in a study of shared clonotypes between healthy human individuals. Produced via immunoSEQ multiplex PCR; TCRdb's table is partial and in-frame only. The top ten hold roughly 13% of the sample, which has about 510,000 clones, roughly 78% seen once. The material sequenced was PBMCs. All receptors derive from a woman in her 40s in good health. Some clones in this sample may be carry-over from other donors' samples.

This sequence joins TRBV4-2 and TRBJ2-1; 11 bases are a match to TRBD2. The length of the CDR3 is 16 residues. CDR1 and CDR2 from the germline V gene are LGHNA and YNFKEQ. The trim removed 3 bases at V and 9 bases at J, leaving 10 bases unmatched. The chain's CDR3 is CASSHLLAGERAEQFF. CDR3 DNA: TGTGCCAGCAGCCACTTACTAGCGGGAGAGAGGGCTGAGCAGTTCTTC.

Concerning this clone itself: Distinct nucleotide sequences in the sample also encode this CDR3. The CDR3 spells CSVVERNEKLFF. CDR3 nucleotide sequence: TGCAGCGTTGTGGAGCGTAATGAAAAACTGTTTTTT. V is TRBV29-1 and J is TRBJ1-4; D gene uncertain. Germline CDR1 is SQVTM and CDR2 is ANQGSEA. The CDR3 has 12 residues. V was clipped by 4 bases and J by 4 bases, with 7 bases between them.

The chain is built from TRBV9 and TRBJ2-1, with TRBD2 as a possible D gene (6 bases). CDR3 length: 16 amino acids. V lost 2 bases and J 5 bases, leaving 17 bases between the germline ends. Germline V gene data show CDR1 as SGDLS and CDR2 as YYNGEE. The CDR3 bases are TGTGCCAGCAGCGTTTGGGCGGGGCAGACTAACAATGAGCAGTTCTTC. This sequence encodes CASSVWAGQTNNEQFF.

The chain recombines TRBV7-9 with TRBJ2-1; 12 bases match TRBD2. The germline V gene encodes CDR1 SEHNR and CDR2 FQNEAQ (reference sequence). This CDR3 is 16 amino acids long. Unmatched junction bases numbered 10, after V lost 5 bases and J lost 8 bases. The CDR3 protein is CASSLKTSGSIDEQFF. The CDR3 DNA follows: TGTGCCAGCAGCCTCAAGACTAGCGGGAGCATCGATGAGCAGTTCTTC.

This clone came up once. This sequence joins TRBV4-3 and TRBJ2-3; 10 positions match TRBD2. V dropped 0 bases and J dropped 1; count of bases not matched to a gene: 4. Germline V lookup: CDR1 LGHNA, CDR2 YSLEER. The CDR3 is 17 amino acids. The CDR3 DNA sequence: TGCGCCAGCAGCCAAGAACTTGGGACTAGCGGCACAGATACGCAGTATTTT. This sequence encodes CASSQELGTSGTDTQYF.

The chain is built from TRBV7-1 and TRBJ2-5; possible D gene TRBD2, 6 bases. TRBV7-1 is an open reading frame whose function is uncertain. Between the trimmed V and J ends, which lost 4 bases and 1 base, there was a span of 22 bases. The length of the CDR3 is 18 residues. The CDR3 spells CASSLVRGFLGGQETQYF. CDR3 in DNA: TGTGCCAGCAGCTTAGTACGCGGATTTCTGGGGGGCCAAGAGACCCAGTACTTC.

The chain is built from TRBV19 and TRBJ2-2; D remains ambiguous. The germline gives CDR1 LNHDA, CDR2 SQIVND (reference sequence). The CDR3 length is 15 residues. V was clipped by 7 bases and J by 5 bases, with 17 bases between them. CDR3 sequence: CASMIAPAGTGELFF. DNA of the CDR3: TGTGCCAGTATGATTGCGCCGGCCGGAACCGGGGAGCTGTTTTTT.

The chain recombines TRBV29-1 with TRBJ2-7; 10 bases map to TRBD2. V gave up 5 bases and J gave up 3 bases; unmatched junction bases: 1. The CDR3 runs to 12 residues. Germline CDR1 and CDR2: SQVTM and ANQGSEA. CDR3 nucleotides: TGCAGCGTTCGACTAGCGGGCTACGAGCAGTACTTC. Translation gives CSVRLAGYEQYF.

This clone was observed a handful of times. This chain joins TRBV5-4 and TRBJ1-1; 9 bases map to TRBD1. CDR1 SGHNT and CDR2 YYREEE come from the germline V gene (reference sequence). The junction had 7 bases not matched to a gene; V was cut back by 3 bases and J by 4 bases. The CDR3 spans 15 residues. CDR3 nucleotides: TGTGCCAGCAGCTCCCCGGGACAGGGAAGCACTGAAGCTTTCTTT. Protein: CASSSPGQGSTEAFF.

The gene calls are TRBV7-2 and TRBJ1-4; possible D gene TRBD1, 6 bases. This CDR3 spans 14 amino acids. Germline V gene data show CDR1 as SGHTA and CDR2 as FQGNSA. Trimming removed 5 bases from V and 5 bases from J, with 12 bases in between. CDR3 sequence (DNA): TGTGCCAGCAGCCCCGACAGGAGGAATGAAAAACTGTTTTTT. Encoded protein: CASSPDRRNEKLFF.

V gene TRBV7-2 combines with J gene TRBJ2-1; D gene ambiguous. Trimming removed 3 bases from V and 4 bases from J, with 7 bases in between. This CDR3 contains 13 residues. Germline assignment: CDR1 SGHTA and CDR2 FQGNSA. CDR3 sequence: CASSLDHYNEQFF. CDR3 nucleotides: TGTGCCAGCAGCTTGGACCATTACAATGAGCAGTTCTTC.

In its sample, this clone was seen a few times. The chain links TRBV5-6 to TRBJ2-5; 9 bases match TRBD2. Germline V gives CDR1 SGHDT, CDR2 YYEEEE. Losses at the gene ends were 0 bases for V and 4 bases for J; bases not matched to a gene: 13. This CDR3 region has 18 residues. CDR3 amino acids: CASSLDGVGLAGVETQYF. In DNA form, the CDR3 reads TGTGCCAGCAGCTTGGATGGTGTGGGATTAGCGGGAGTAGAGACCCAGTACTTC.

This clone came up once. A much larger clone is a single base away; this may be a read error. The J gene is TRBJ2-3, the V gene TRBV6-5, with 9 bases that match TRBD1. Germline CDR1 reads MNHEY; CDR2 reads SVGAGI. The CDR3 runs 16 residues. The trim removed 1 base at V and 5 bases at J, leaving 7 bases unmatched. The CDR3 DNA reads as TGTGCCAGCAGTTACTATTCGGGACAGGGTCAAGATACGCAGTATTTT. Translated, it gives CASSYYSGQGQDTQYF.

The gene calls are TRBV5-4 and TRBJ2-2, with a possible D match to TRBD2 (6 bases). The CDR3 is 17 residues long. Germline V gene data show CDR1 as SGHNT and CDR2 as YYREEE (reference sequence). V shed 7 bases and J shed 3 bases, with 22 bases lying between them. The CDR3: CASQPTGRGDYTGELFF. The CDR3 DNA reads TGTGCCAGCCAACCAACCGGGAGAGGGGATTACACCGGGGAGCTGTTTTTT.

The chain links TRBV6-5 to TRBJ2-2; tentative D call: TRBD1 (5 bases). This CDR3 has 16 residues. CDR1 is MNHEY, CDR2 SVGAGI, per germline. V lost 1 base and J lost 3, with 12 bases in between. Here the CDR3 DNA reads TGTGCCAGCAGTTACTACCAGACAGCCTACACCGGGGAGCTGTTTTTT. Residues: CASSYYQTAYTGELFF.

This sequence joins TRBV2 and TRBJ1-5; D is unclear. This CDR3 region has 15 residues. V lost 6 bases and J 0 bases, leaving 12 bases between the germline ends. Germline V gives CDR1 SNHLY, CDR2 FYNNEI. CDR3 protein: CASSLSDLSNQPQHF. CDR3 DNA sequence: TGTGCCAGCAGCCTCTCAGACCTTAGCAATCAGCCCCAGCATTTT. The entire variable domain, with the rest obtained from reference TRBV2 and TRBJ1-5, is as follows: EPEVTQTPSHQVTQMGQEVILRCVPISNHLYFYWYRQILGQKVEFLVSFYNNEISEKSEIFDDQFSVERPDGSNFTLKIRSTKLEDSAMYFCASSLSDLSNQPQHFGDGTRLSIL.

The chain employs TRBV27 and TRBJ2-5; 10 bases agree with TRBD2. CDR1 and CDR2 from the germline V gene are MNHEY and SMNVEV (reference sequence). This CDR3 spans 15 amino acids. The ends lost 3 bases at V and 8 bases at J; junction bases unmatched: 9. This CDR3 reads CASSFGLAGEGTQYF. In DNA, the CDR3 is TGTGCCAGCAGTTTCGGGCTAGCGGGAGAAGGAACCCAGTACTTC.

The CDR3 DNA reads TGCGCCAGCAGCAACCTACAGGGGGCGAGGCCCAACGTCCTGACTTTC. Its translation is CASSNLQGARPNVLTF. V is TRBV5-1 and J is TRBJ2-6; 9 positions match TRBD1. The CDR3 spans 16 residues. The trim removed 4 bases at V and 8 bases at J, leaving 10 bases unmatched. Germline-derived CDR1 and CDR2 are SGHRS and YFSETQ.

The rearrangement uses TRBV6-1 and TRBJ1-4; D is perhaps TRBD1 (6 bases). V lost 3 bases, J lost 0 bases, and 11 bases lay in between. Germline V gives CDR1 MNHNS, CDR2 SASEGT. The CDR3 sequence is 16 residues long. CDR3 bases: TGTGCCAGCAGTGAGTACAGGGTTGCAACTAATGAAAAACTGTTTTTT. This sequence encodes CASSEYRVATNEKLFF.

The gene calls are TRBV15 and TRBJ2-1; 7 positions match TRBD1. The germline V gene encodes CDR1 LNHNV and CDR2 YYDKDF (reference sequence). V was pared by 1 base and J by 2 bases, with 2 bases of the junction left unmatched. CDR3 length: 15 amino acids. The CDR3 nucleotides are TGTGCCACCAGCAGAGTACAGGGGACCTACAATGAGCAGTTCTTC. Residues: CATSRVQGTYNEQFF.

The V call is TRBV28, the J call TRBJ2-5, with TRBD2 matching over 8 bases. This CDR3 spans 14 amino acids. Trimming took 6 bases from V and 2 from J; bases not matched to a gene: 5. Germline loops: CDR1 MDHEN, CDR2 SYDVKM. The CDR3 region has the DNA TGTGCCAGCAGCCCGGGAGGGCGGCAAGAGACCCAGTACTTC. Amino acids: CASSPGGRQETQYF. Based on the CDR3 plus reference TRBV28 and TRBJ2-5, the full variable domain is DVKVTQSSRYLVKRTGEKVFLECVQDMDHENMFWYRQDPGLGLRLIYFSYDVKMKEKGDIPEGYSVSREKKERFSLILESASTNQTSMYLCASSPGGRQETQYFGPGTRLLVL.

This clone showed up just once. The genes are TRBV5-4 and TRBJ2-1; 12 bases agree with TRBD2. Germline CDR1 and CDR2: SGHNT and YYREEE (reference sequence). CDR3 length: 15 amino acids. V lost 4 bases to trimming and J lost 9 bases; unmatched junction nucleotides: 8. The CDR3: CASSVTSGSRGEQFF. The CDR3 nucleotides are TGTGCCAGCAGCGTGACTAGCGGGAGTAGGGGTGAGCAGTTCTTC.

The rearrangement joins TRBV5-6 to TRBJ2-7; 7 bases fit TRBD2. The length of the CDR3 is 16 residues. CDR1 and CDR2 from the germline V gene are SGHDT and YYEEEE. V gave up 0 bases and J gave up 7 bases; unmatched junction bases: 13. CDR3: CASSLDFVTSSIEQYF. CDR3 in DNA: TGTGCCAGCAGCTTGGATTTCGTGACTAGCTCAATTGAGCAGTACTTC.

V gene TRBV7-2 combines with J gene TRBJ2-2, with a possible D match to TRBD2 (5 bases). The CDR3 loop spans 14 amino acids. Germline V lookup: CDR1 SGHTA, CDR2 FQGNSA. V was shortened by 5 bases and J by 3 bases, with 10 bases between the two germline ends. The CDR3 nucleotides are TGTGCCAGCAGCCGCCAGAGGGACACCGGGGAGCTGTTTTTT. Encoded protein: CASSRQRDTGELFF.